The 3 T cell receptor beta chains given below trace back to one sample, sequenced in a study of T cell responses to AZD1222 COVID-19 vaccine (dated by TCRdb to the early 2020s). The library was produced with the immunoSEQ multiplex PCR assay. Entries here come from immuneACCESS through TCRdb and include only in-frame sequences with V and J called. Some clones fail to appear in such tables; in the studies checked, an unresolved V gene covers under half of the shortfall, and the cause of the remainder is unknown. The sample table lists some 86,000 clones, about 88% of them with a count of one. Of the sample, less than 8.5% falls within the top ten clones. The intended sense of this specimen's time point label: about 28 days (+/-7) after the second vaccine dose. The source material was peripheral blood, sampled 28 days after the second AZD1222 dose. The receptors come from an adult who received the AZD1222 COVID-19 vaccine.

This clone was found a few times. This chain connects TRBV6-5 to TRBJ1-4, with TRBD1 identical over 8 bases. V lost 2 bases and J lost 7; bases outside the gene matches: 6. The V gene's germline CDR1 is MNHEY and CDR2 SVGAGI. CDR3 length: 15 amino acids. CDR3 DNA: TGTGCCAGCAGTTACACCAATACAGGGGGTGAAAAACTGTTTTTT. Translated: CASSYTNTGGEKLFF.

This sequence joins TRBV4-2 and TRBJ1-2; maybe TRBD1 (5 bases). This CDR3 is built from 13 residues. V lost 5 bases to trimming and J lost 5 bases, with 12 bases between them. Germline CDR1 is LGHNA and CDR2 is YNFKEQ. The CDR3 protein is CASSTTDVYGYTF. In DNA, the CDR3 is TGTGCCAGCAGCACGACAGACGTTTATGGCTACACCTTC.

The chain carries TRBV11-2 and TRBJ2-3; the match to TRBD1 covers 9 bases. CDR3 size: 15 residues. V dropped 5 bases and J dropped 6; count of bases not matched to a gene: 9. Per the germline V gene, CDR1 is SGHAT and CDR2 is FQNNGV. The CDR3 region is CASSSRDRDLDTQYF. CDR3 nucleotides: TGTGCCAGCAGCAGCCGGGACAGGGATTTGGATACGCAGTATTTT.